This T cell receptor (beta chain) emerged from a study of cytomegalovirus exposure and HLA in healthy donors. PCR used 60 Vbeta primers and 13 Jbeta primers. The protocol was immunoSEQ multiplex PCR, while the TCRdb copy is restricted to in-frame clones and leaves out a portion. Of approximately 190,000 clones listed, 65% to 85% are singletons. This CDR3 is built from 14 residues. V lost 5 bases to trimming and J lost 6 bases; unmatched junction nucleotides: 3. Germline CDR1 SGHAT, CDR2 FQNNGV. This sequence originates from a woman aged 25 to 39 in good health and CMV-seropositive. V usage is TRBV11-2 and J usage is TRBJ2-1; 11 nucleotides line up with TRBD2. Sequences were obtained from PBMCs. DNA for the CDR3: TGTGCCAGCAGCACGACTAGCGGGGTCAATGAGCAGTTCTTC. This gives the protein CASSTTSGVNEQFF.